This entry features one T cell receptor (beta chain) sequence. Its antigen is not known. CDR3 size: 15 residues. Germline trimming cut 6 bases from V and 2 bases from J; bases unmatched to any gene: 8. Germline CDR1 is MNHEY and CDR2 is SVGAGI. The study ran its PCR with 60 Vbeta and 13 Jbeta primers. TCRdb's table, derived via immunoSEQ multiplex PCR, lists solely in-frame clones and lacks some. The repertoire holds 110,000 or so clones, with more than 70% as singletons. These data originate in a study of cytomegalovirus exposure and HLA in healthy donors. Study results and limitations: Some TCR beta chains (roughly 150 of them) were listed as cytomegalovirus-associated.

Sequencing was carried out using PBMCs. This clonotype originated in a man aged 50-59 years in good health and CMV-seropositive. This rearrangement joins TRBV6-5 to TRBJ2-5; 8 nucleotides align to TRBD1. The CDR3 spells CASRKGQGRQETQYF. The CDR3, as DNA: TGTGCCAGCAGGAAAGGACAGGGTAGACAAGAGACCCAGTACTTC.